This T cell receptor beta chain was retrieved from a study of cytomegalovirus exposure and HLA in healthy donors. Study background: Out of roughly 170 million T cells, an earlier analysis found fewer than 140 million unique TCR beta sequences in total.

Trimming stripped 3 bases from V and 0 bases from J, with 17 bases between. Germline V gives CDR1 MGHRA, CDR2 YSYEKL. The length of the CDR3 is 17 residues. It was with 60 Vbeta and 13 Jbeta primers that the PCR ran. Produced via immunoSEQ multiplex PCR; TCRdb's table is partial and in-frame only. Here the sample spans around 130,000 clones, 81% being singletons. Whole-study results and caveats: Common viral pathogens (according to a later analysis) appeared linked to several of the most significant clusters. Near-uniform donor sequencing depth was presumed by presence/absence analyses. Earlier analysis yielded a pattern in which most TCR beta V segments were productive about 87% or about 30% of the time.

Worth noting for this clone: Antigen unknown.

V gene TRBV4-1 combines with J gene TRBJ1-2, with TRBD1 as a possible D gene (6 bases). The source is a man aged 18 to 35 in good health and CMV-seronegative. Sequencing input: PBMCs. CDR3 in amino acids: CASSHASGQPANYGYTF. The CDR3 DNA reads TGCGCCAGCAGCCATGCAAGTGGACAGCCTGCTAACTATGGCTACACCTTC.